This record covers a single T cell receptor (beta chain). This receptor's antigen is unknown. There are no base qualities to consult, and no much larger clone falls within one base. Receptors were amplified or captured by 5' RACE. TCRdb names Illumina HiSeq 2500 as the instrument used. A second PCR of about 7 to 12 cycles was run with a J-beta primer mix and a sample-barcoded 5' primer. Each TCR beta cDNA molecule received a unique molecular identifier from a template-switch 5' adaptor carrying 12 random nucleotides. At least 2.5 million CDR3-containing paired-end reads were obtained from each sample. The Mint cDNA synthesis kit, primed by a TRBC-specific oligonucleotide, was used to synthesize first-strand cDNA from all RNA. All cDNA was treated with uracil-DNA glycosylase and then went through a first 18-cycle PCR with the universal primers M1SS and BC2_uni_R. Per the authors' processing: Normalization of each sample was performed by random selection of 1 million high-quality reads, each carrying a distinct molecular identifier. Reads with shared molecular identifiers were discarded instead of being binned into consensus sequences. CDR3 identification, clonotype clustering and error correction used MiTCR with a Q25 quality threshold and the strictest error-elimination algorithm. A nonparametric unseen species model with Euler transformation was used to estimate lower-bound total TCR beta diversity. TCRdb redid the processing of the public reads, applying fastp at Q25 and MiXCR, and retained in-frame beta chains. Identical CDR3 protein sequences are pooled into one entry, listed with their most common genes and DNA. The V and J calls were determined by TCRdb, not by the authors. The sample records about 1.8 million distinct CDR3 sequences, around half of which are singletons. The ten largest clones take up 2% to 2.5% of the sample.

This entry is derived from a study of blood T cells in healthy people across ages (dated by TCRdb to between 2015 and 2017). The study in broad terms: In model experiments, template switching captured about one uniquely barcoded TCR beta cDNA molecule for every two T cells. To track age-related changes in TCR beta repertoire diversity, the study relied on deep sequencing normalized with unique cDNA molecular identifiers. Donors of different ages were randomly distributed across sequencing lanes to avoid experimental bias. The donors were divided into four age groups: young (average around 16 years), middle-aged (approximately 39), aged (approximately 59) and long-lived (roughly 88). Two additional independent replicas of 1 million unique cDNA reads from the same blood draw were analyzed for two donors (one aged 18 to 30 and one aged 80 or older).

Results the study describes overall, beyond this receptor: Since profiling was done on bulk unsorted PBMCs, naive and antigen-experienced compartments could not be conclusively compared. Compared with the aged group, the long-lived group had more naive CD4+ T cells, fewer expanded clones and increased TCR diversity, a pattern suggesting age selection. Total diversity estimates from one million sequenced T cells were considered lower bounds and underestimates. Observed TCR beta diversity per million T cells fell roughly linearly with age, and a significant reduction was already apparent by age roughly 40. The percentage of naive T cells measured by flow cytometry correlated strongly with observed TCR beta diversity. Because the CMV infection status of the donors was unknown, age-related changes in expanded clonotypes may potentially have been confounded.

The roughly 39 donors, aged about 6 to 100 years, were systemically healthy Caucasian individuals from Russia. Each donor gave 8 to 10 milliliters of peripheral blood, collected into EDTA-treated Vacutainer tubes. PBMCs were isolated by Ficoll-Paque density-gradient centrifugation, with at least 7 million obtained per sample. Trizol reagent was used to extract total RNA from the PBMCs, yielding at least 6 micrograms per sample. For every donor, flow cytometry on a PBMC aliquot measured the percentage of naive CD45RAhigh/CD27high T cells. From the cysteine through the phenylalanine, the CDR3 covers 18 amino acids. Kept here is only the CDR3 DNA, which spans 54 bases and is read in frame from base 1. CDR1 and CDR2, per the germline V gene, are MGHRA and YSYEKL. V is cut by 0 bases and J by 0 bases, and the space between the germline ends is 15 bases.

What was sequenced was blood. The TCR originated in a woman between 40 and 50 years old in good health. The sequence joins TRBV4-1 to TRBJ2-1; matching of 6 bases hints at TRBD2 as the D gene. For the CDR3, the sequence is CASSQDVALAVSYNEQFF. The nucleotides are TGCGCCAGCAGCCAAGATGTTGCCTTAGCGGTCTCCTACAATGAGCAGTTCTTC.